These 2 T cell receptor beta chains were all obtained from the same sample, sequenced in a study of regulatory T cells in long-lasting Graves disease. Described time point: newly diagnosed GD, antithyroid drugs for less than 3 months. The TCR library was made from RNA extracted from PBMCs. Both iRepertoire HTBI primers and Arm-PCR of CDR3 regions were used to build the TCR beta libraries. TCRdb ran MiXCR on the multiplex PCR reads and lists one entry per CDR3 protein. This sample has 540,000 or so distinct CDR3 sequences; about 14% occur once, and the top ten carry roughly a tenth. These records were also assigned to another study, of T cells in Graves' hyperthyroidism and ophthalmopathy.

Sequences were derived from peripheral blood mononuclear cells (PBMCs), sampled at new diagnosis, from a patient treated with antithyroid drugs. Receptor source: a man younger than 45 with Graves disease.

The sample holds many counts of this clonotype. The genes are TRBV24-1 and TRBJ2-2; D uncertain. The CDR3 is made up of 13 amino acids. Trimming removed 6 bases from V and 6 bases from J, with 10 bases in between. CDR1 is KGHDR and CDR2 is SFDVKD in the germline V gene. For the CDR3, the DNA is TGTGCCACCAGTAAGGGTATGGCCGGGGAGCTGTTTTTT. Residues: CATSKGMAGELFF.

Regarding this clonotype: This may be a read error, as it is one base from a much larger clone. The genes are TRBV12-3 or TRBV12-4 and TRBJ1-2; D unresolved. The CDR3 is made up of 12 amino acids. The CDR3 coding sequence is TGTGCCAGCAGCCAAACTAACCATGGCTACACCTTC. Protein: CASSQTNHGYTF.